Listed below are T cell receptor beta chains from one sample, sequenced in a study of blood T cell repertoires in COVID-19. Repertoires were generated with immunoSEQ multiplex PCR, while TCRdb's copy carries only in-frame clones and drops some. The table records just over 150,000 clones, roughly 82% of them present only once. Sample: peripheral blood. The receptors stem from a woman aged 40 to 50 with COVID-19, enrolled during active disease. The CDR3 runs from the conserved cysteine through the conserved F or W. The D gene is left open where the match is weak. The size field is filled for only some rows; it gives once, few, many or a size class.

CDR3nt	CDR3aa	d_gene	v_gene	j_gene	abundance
TGTGCCTGGATTCTAGACAGAGTAATAAATGAAGCTTTCTTT	CAWILDRVINEAFF	-	TRBV30	TRBJ1-1	-
TGTGCCAGCAGCCTACTAGTAGGAGGCCCCAATGAGCAGTTCTTC	CASSLLVGGPNEQFF	-	TRBV7-2	TRBJ2-1	-
TGTGCCAGCACGATAGCGGGGGGCGGATATGAGCAGTTCTTC	CASTIAGGGYEQFF	TRBD2	TRBV7-9	TRBJ2-1	-
TGTGCCAGCAGCGGTGCCGCGGGGGTGGGCGAGCAGTACTTC	CASSGAAGVGEQYF	TRBD2	TRBV6-5	TRBJ2-7	-
TGTGCCAGCAGCCGAACGACTAGCGGGGTCGGTGAGCAGTTCTTC	CASSRTTSGVGEQFF	TRBD2	TRBV4-2	TRBJ2-1	-
TGTGCCTGGACTTTAGGGGGCGTAACGAGCTTATACGAGCAGTACTTC	CAWTLGGVTSLYEQYF	TRBD1	TRBV30	TRBJ2-7	once
TGCGCCAGCAGCCATACCTATGAGGTCGAGCAGTACTTC	CASSHTYEVEQYF	-	TRBV4-1	TRBJ2-7	many
TGTGCCAGCAGCCAATTCCAGGGGAATTCACCCCTCCACTTT	CASSQFQGNSPLHF	-	TRBV3-1/TRBV3-2	TRBJ1-6	-
TGTGCCACCAGCCCCCGTTTTTCGGGACTAGCGGGAAAAAGCGGGTACGAGCAGTACTTC	CATSPRFSGLAGKSGYEQYF	TRBD2	TRBV15	TRBJ2-7	-
TGCAGCGTGGTCACAGGGGCCCACACTGAAGCTTTCTTT	CSVVTGAHTEAFF	TRBD1	TRBV29-1	TRBJ1-1	-
TGTGCCAGCTCACCACTGTCCGGACAGGGCTATGACATTCAGTACTTC	CASSPLSGQGYDIQYF	TRBD1	TRBV18	TRBJ2-4	-
TGTGCCAGCACCCCAACAGGATTGCCGCACGCTTTCTTT	CASTPTGLPHAFF	-	TRBV6-5	TRBJ1-1	-
TGTGCCAGCAGCGCTGCTGCCGGAGATACGCAGTATTTT	CASSAAAGDTQYF	-	TRBV5-6	TRBJ2-3	-
TGTGCCGGGGGACTAGCGGGAGGGTACGAGCAGTACTTC	CAGGLAGGYEQYF	TRBD2	TRBV6-5	TRBJ2-7	-
TGTGCCAGCAGCTTAGCGAAACGGTCCGCTGGAAACACCATATATTTT	CASSLAKRSAGNTIYF	-	TRBV7-9	TRBJ1-3	-
TGTGCCAGCAGTCTTCAGGGGGGTACTTATGGCTACACCTTC	CASSLQGGTYGYTF	TRBD1	TRBV6-6	TRBJ1-2	-
TGTGCCAGCAGCCTCGGGGGGGCGGGGGCCAAAAACATTCAGTACTTC	CASSLGGAGAKNIQYF	TRBD2	TRBV11-1	TRBJ2-4	-
TGTGCCAGCAGTCCTACCGGGGGGAACATTTACGAGCAGTACTTC	CASSPTGGNIYEQYF	TRBD2	TRBV27	TRBJ2-7	-
TGTGCCACCAGCAGAGATCTCCAGGAAGGGAGATTCTTT	CATSRDLQEGRFF	-	TRBV15	TRBJ1-1	-
TGTGCCAGCAGTTACCGCGTTACGGAGGGTGGCTACACCTTC	CASSYRVTEGGYTF	-	TRBV6-5	TRBJ1-2	-
TGTGCCAGCACCCTCCAACGGGGGGCAACCGAGGGTGGCTACACCTTC	CASTLQRGATEGGYTF	-	TRBV28	TRBJ1-2	-
TGTGCCAGCAGCCCCCCGGGACAGGCGAACACTGAAGCTTTCTTT	CASSPPGQANTEAFF	TRBD1	TRBV7-9	TRBJ1-1	once
TGTGCCAGCAGCTTTAGACAGGGCCCGCCAGAAGCTTTCTTT	CASSFRQGPPEAFF	TRBD1	TRBV11-3	TRBJ1-1	many
TGCGCCAGCGGGACAGGCCCTCAAAGCTCCTACAATGAGCAGTTCTTC	CASGTGPQSSYNEQFF	TRBD1	TRBV5-1	TRBJ2-1	-
TGTGCCAGCTGTGTTTCGAGGGACAGGTCCCTAGCCAAAAACATTCAGTACTTC	CASCVSRDRSLAKNIQYF	TRBD1	TRBV2	TRBJ2-4	-
TGTGCCAGTAGCTTGGGGCCGGGAGTGGTCACCGGGGAGCTGTTTTTT	CASSLGPGVVTGELFF	-	TRBV19	TRBJ2-2	-
TGTGCCAGCAGCAAATTCCCCGTCTGGGGCATCGGGGAGCTGTTTTTT	CASSKFPVWGIGELFF	-	TRBV21-1	TRBJ2-2	-
TGTGCCAGCGGGACAGGGTTGAGCTATGGCTACACCTTC	CASGTGLSYGYTF	TRBD1	TRBV27	TRBJ1-2	-
TGTGCCAGCAGCTTATACAGGGTTCGGGAGCAGTTCTTC	CASSLYRVREQFF	-	TRBV7-3	TRBJ2-1	-
TGCGCCAGCAGCCAAGTGGGGGGACAGGGGTGGTTGAACACTGAAGCTTTCTTT	CASSQVGGQGWLNTEAFF	TRBD1	TRBV4-1	TRBJ1-1	few
TGCGCCAGCAGTCGGAGGACAGGGAAGATCGATCAGCCCCAGCATTTT	CASSRRTGKIDQPQHF	TRBD1	TRBV23-1	TRBJ1-5	-
TGCGCCAGCAGCTTGGAGACCGGGACTAGGGGAAACAATGAGCAGTTCTTC	CASSLETGTRGNNEQFF	TRBD2	TRBV5-1	TRBJ2-1	-
TGTGCCAGCAGCCCAAGACAGGGGGGGAACTACAATGAGCAGTTCTTC	CASSPRQGGNYNEQFF	TRBD1	TRBV11-3	TRBJ2-1	-
TGTGCCACCAGTAACCACAGACACACCGGGGAGCTGTTTTTT	CATSNHRHTGELFF	-	TRBV24-1	TRBJ2-2	-
TGTGCCAGCAGTGCCGACAGGGGGGCTGAAGCTTTCTTT	CASSADRGAEAFF	TRBD1	TRBV25-1	TRBJ1-1	-
TGTGCCATCAGTTACGGGGAAAAGAGACAGGGGGCCTACGAGCAGTACTTC	CAISYGEKRQGAYEQYF	TRBD1	TRBV10-3	TRBJ2-7	-
TGTGCCAGCAGCGGAGGGTTGGCCAAAAACATTCAGTACTTC	CASSGGLAKNIQYF	-	TRBV9	TRBJ2-4	-
TGTGCCAGCAGCCATTGGAGGGATAATTCACCCCTCCACTTT	CASSHWRDNSPLHF	-	TRBV27	TRBJ1-6	few
TGCGCCAGCGCATTCGATCTAGGACTCCCCTACGAGCAGTACTTC	CASAFDLGLPYEQYF	-	TRBV5-1	TRBJ2-7	-